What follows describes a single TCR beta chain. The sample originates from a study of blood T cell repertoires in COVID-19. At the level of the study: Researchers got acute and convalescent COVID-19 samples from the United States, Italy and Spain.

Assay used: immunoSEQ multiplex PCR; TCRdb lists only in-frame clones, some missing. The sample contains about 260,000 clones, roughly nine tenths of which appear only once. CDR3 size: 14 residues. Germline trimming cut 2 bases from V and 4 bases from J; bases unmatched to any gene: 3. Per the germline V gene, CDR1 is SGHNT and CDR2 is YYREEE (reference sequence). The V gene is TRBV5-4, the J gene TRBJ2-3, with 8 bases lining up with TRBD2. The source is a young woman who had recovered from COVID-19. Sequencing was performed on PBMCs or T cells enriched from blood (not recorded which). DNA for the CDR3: TGTGCCAGCAGCTTCTTAGCGGGGCCAGATACGCAGTATTTT. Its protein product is CASSFLAGPDTQYF. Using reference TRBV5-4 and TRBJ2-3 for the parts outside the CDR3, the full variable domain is ETGVTQSPTHLIKTRGQQVTLRCSSQSGHNTVSWYQQALGQGPQFIFQYYREEENGRGNFPPRFSGLQFPNYSSELNVNALELDDSALYLCASSFLAGPDTQYFGPGTRLTVL.